This T cell receptor (beta chain) derives from a study of blood T cell repertoires in COVID-19. Clones were read by immunoSEQ multiplex PCR, and TCRdb kept only the in-frame ones, dropping some. The top ten clones hold approximately 2% of a sample with over 150,000 clones, around 89% of them seen once. The CDR3 contains 15 residues. The V end lost 1 base, the J end lost 4 bases, and 11 bases lay between the germline ends. The germline CDR1 and CDR2 sequences are SGHTA and FQGNSA. Sequencing used peripheral blood. The receptor was isolated from a young man who had recovered from COVID-19. The chain carries TRBV7-2 and TRBJ1-5; D is possibly TRBD1 (5 bases). The CDR3 spells CASSLVAGPNQPQHF. In DNA form, the CDR3 reads TGTGCCAGCAGCTTAGTGGCAGGGCCAAATCAGCCCCAGCATTTT.